This TCR beta chain was sequenced in a study of human T cells and chemical hapten exposure. Regarding the study as a whole: Expanded TCRs produced significantly more large CDR3 similarity clusters than controls did. High-frequency TCRs, those above 1 in 1000, stayed the same after DPC sensitization.

Using its own MiXCR run on the RACE reads, TCRdb lists one record per CDR3 protein. The sample has around 75,000 distinct CDR3 sequences; approximately 10% are singletons. Germline CDR1 is MDHEN and CDR2 is SYDVKM. The V end was cut by 6 bases, the J end by 2 bases, with 12 bases between. The CDR3 loop spans 14 amino acids. The time point: patch test 2, 6 weeks after DPC sensitization. This sample's treatment: therapeutic diphenylcyclopropenone sensitization with weekly scalp DPC. At patch-test visits, sampling came before the patch test. This clonotype was recorded at least ten times. What it binds is unknown.

V and J are TRBV28 and TRBJ2-3; a weak D match, TRBD1 (5 bases). Sequences were derived from whole blood, sampled in connection with sensitization to the hapten diphenylcyclopropenone (DPC). This receptor was identified in a woman between 45 and 60 years old with alopecia areata. Some clones in this sample may be carry-over from other donors' samples. The CDR3 nucleotides read TGTGCCAGCAGCCAAGACAGATACACAGATACGCAGTATTTT. It encodes CASSQDRYTDTQYF.